Sequencing of this T cell receptor (beta chain) was carried out in a study of shared clonotypes between healthy human individuals. The repertoire was sequenced with immunoSEQ multiplex PCR; TCRdb's copy has only in-frame clones and lacks some. The repertoire holds around 2.3 million clones, with approximately 96% as singletons. Sequences were obtained from naive CD4+ T cells sorted from blood. The subset was: CD45RA+ positively selected. The clonotype originates from a man aged 18 to 30 in good health.

The CDR3 region has the DNA TGTGCCAGCAGTCCGCTCGGGACTAGCAGCTACGAGCAGTACTTC. As protein: CASSPLGTSSYEQYF. The rearrangement joins TRBV27 to TRBJ2-7, with 9 bases aligning to TRBD2. CDR1 is MNHEY and CDR2 is SMNVEV in the germline V gene (reference sequence). CDR3 length equals 15 residues. V was pared by 5 bases and J by 3 bases, with 8 bases of the junction left unmatched.